A single sample is the source of the 32 T cell receptor beta chains below, sequenced in a study of T cell responses to AZD1222 COVID-19 vaccine. Assay used: immunoSEQ multiplex PCR; TCRdb lists only in-frame clones, some missing. This sample has roughly 78,000 clones, with 70% to 85% found just once. Material: peripheral blood, obtained on day 0 of AZD1222 vaccination. These receptors all come from an adult in good health.

This chain uses TRBV9 with TRBJ1-5; TRBD1 might be the D (6 bases). There are 18 residues in the CDR3. Germline CDR1 SGDLS, CDR2 YYNGEE. The V and J ends lost 0 bases and 1 base respectively, with 17 bases between them. DNA for the CDR3: TGTGCCAGCAGCGTAGGCCCCCACCCAGGGGCCAGCAATCAGCCCCAGCATTTT. It encodes CASSVGPHPGASNQPQHF.

The chain combines TRBV7-9 with TRBJ2-5; the match to TRBD1 covers 10 bases. The CDR3 runs 14 residues. V trimming: 5 bases; J trimming: 3 bases; junction bases outside the gene matches: 3. The germline CDR1 and CDR2 sequences are SEHNR and FQNEAQ (reference sequence). The CDR3 DNA reads TGTGCCAGCAGCGTGGGACAGGGGAAAGAGACCCAGTACTTC. It is translated as CASSVGQGKETQYF.

The rearrangement links TRBV7-2 to TRBJ2-2; the match to TRBD1 covers 8 bases. Germline CDR1 SGHTA, CDR2 FQGNSA. V dropped 5 bases and J dropped 5; count of bases not matched to a gene: 4. The CDR3 runs 14 residues. CDR3 amino acids: CASSLGQGTGELFF. CDR3 DNA: TGTGCCAGCAGCCTAGGACAGGGAACCGGGGAGCTGTTTTTT.

The J gene is TRBJ1-5, the V gene TRBV15, with D possibly being TRBD1 (6 bases). This CDR3 has 17 residues. The V gene lost 1 base and the J gene lost 2 bases, with 15 bases spanning the gap. Germline V gene lookup returns CDR1 LNHNV and CDR2 YYDKDF (reference sequence). The CDR3 sequence: CATSRGEQGFGNQPQHF. In DNA form, the CDR3 reads TGTGCCACCAGCAGAGGTGAACAGGGTTTCGGCAATCAGCCCCAGCATTTT. Drawing the rest from reference TRBV15 and TRBJ1-5, the complete variable domain is DAMVIQNPRYQVTQFGKPVTLSCSQTLNHNVMYWYQQKSSQAPKLLFHYYDKDFNNEADTPDNFQSRRPNTSFCFLDIRSPGLGDTAMYLCATSRGEQGFGNQPQHFGDGTRLSIL.

The chain recombines TRBV27 with TRBJ1-2; D is unresolved. V lost 6 bases and J 5 bases, leaving 28 bases between the germline ends. This CDR3 has 18 amino acids. Germline V CDR1 and CDR2: MNHEY, SMNVEV (reference sequence). CDR3 in DNA: TGTGCCAGCAGCAGTTGGCCCGGATCCGACCTCGCTGATTATGGCTACACCTTC. Translating it yields CASSSWPGSDLADYGYTF.

This clone was picked up a small number of times. J is TRBJ1-3 and V is TRBV18; TRBD1 matches 7 bases. With V trimmed by 5 bases and J by 2 bases, 6 bases remained unmatched. The germline V gene encodes CDR1 KGHSH and CDR2 LQKENI. This CDR3 has 15 residues. DNA for the CDR3: TGTGCCAGCTCAACACAGGGGTATCCTGGAAACACCATATATTTT. It is translated as CASSTQGYPGNTIYF.

The V gene is TRBV25-1, the J gene TRBJ1-6; 11 nucleotides match TRBD1. Trimming at V came to 4 bases and at J to 7 bases, leaving 3 bases not matched to a gene. Germline CDR1 is MGHDK and CDR2 is SYGVNS. The CDR3 totals 15 residues. In DNA, the CDR3 is TGTGCCAGCAGTGGTAGGACAGGGGGCAATTCACCCCTCCACTTT. Translated: CASSGRTGGNSPLHF.

The chain joins TRBV27 to TRBJ1-6; 12 bases match TRBD1. The junction had 3 bases not matched to a gene; V was cut back by 2 bases and J by 7 bases. Germline V CDR1 and CDR2: MNHEY, SMNVEV (reference sequence). The CDR3 covers 16 residues. CDR3 loop: CASSLGTGGRNSPLHF. The CDR3 DNA reads as TGTGCCAGCAGTTTAGGGACAGGGGGCAGGAATTCACCCCTCCACTTT.

The gene calls are TRBV12-3 or TRBV12-4 and TRBJ1-1, with D unclear. Between the trimmed V and J ends, which lost 6 bases and 0 bases, there was a span of 8 bases. The CDR3 extends over 13 amino acids. Here the CDR3 reads CASRSTVNTEAFF. The DNA of the CDR3 is TGTGCCAGCAGATCCACAGTGAACACTGAAGCTTTCTTT.

The chain joins TRBV5-5 to TRBJ2-3; no firm D call. Germline-derived CDR1 and CDR2 are SGHKS and YYEKEE (reference sequence). The CDR3 runs to 14 residues. Trimming pared 2 bases from V and 0 bases from J, leaving 7 bases between. CDR3 protein: CASSFRISTDTQYF. Written as DNA, the CDR3 is TGTGCCAGCAGCTTTCGGATTAGCACAGATACGCAGTATTTT. The full variable domain, in which reference TRBV5-5 and TRBJ2-3 provide the parts outside the CDR3, is DAGVTQSPTHLIKTRGQQVTLRCSPISGHKSVSWYQQVLGQGPQFIFQYYEKEERGRGNFPDRFSARQFPNYSSELNVNALLLGDSALYLCASSFRISTDTQYFGPGTRLTVL.

The gene calls are TRBV20-1 and TRBJ2-5; no clear D. Trimming took 6 bases from V and 1 from J, leaving 6 bases between them. This CDR3 has 11 residues. Germline-derived CDR1 and CDR2 are DFQATT and SNEGSKA (reference sequence). CDR3 coding DNA: TGCAGTGCCAGGACCCAAGAGACCCAGTACTTC. It specifies CSARTQETQYF.

V usage is TRBV3-1 (or the pseudogene TRBV3-2) and J usage is TRBJ1-2, with a weak D call TRBD1 (5 bases). The CDR3 contains 16 residues. The ends were cut back, 0 bases at V and 8 bases at J, with 19 bases in the middle. Germline values: CDR1 LGHDT, CDR2 YNNKEL (reference sequence). The CDR3 sequence is CASSQDRATDREGYTF. DNA for the CDR3: TGTGCCAGCAGCCAAGATAGGGCGACAGACCGAGAAGGCTACACCTTC.

There are a few counts of this clone. This chain joins TRBV25-1 and TRBJ1-1, with a possible D match to TRBD1 (6 bases). CDR3 size: 12 residues. With 3 bases removed from V and 10 bases from J, the gap between germline ends came to 12 bases. CDR1 is MGHDK and CDR2 is SYGVNS in the germline V gene. This CDR3 reads CASSDSGAVAFF. CDR3 sequence (DNA): TGTGCCAGCAGTGACTCGGGGGCTGTAGCTTTCTTT.

J is TRBJ2-7 and V is TRBV28; a possible D gene is TRBD2 (5 bases). The V and J ends lost 2 bases and 3 bases respectively, with 14 bases between them. From germline, CDR1 is MDHEN and CDR2 SYDVKM. The CDR3 has 15 residues. The CDR3 here is CASSLLPTTNYEQYF. The CDR3 DNA follows: TGTGCCAGCAGTTTACTGCCGACTACAAACTACGAGCAGTACTTC.

This clone was counted once. The rearrangement links TRBV18 to TRBJ1-1; D call uncertain. The CDR3 loop spans 15 amino acids. Between the trimmed V and J ends, which lost 0 bases and 0 bases, there was a span of 8 bases. CDR1 is KGHSH and CDR2 is LQKENI in the germline V gene. The CDR3 DNA is TGTGCCAGCTCACCACCGAAGGAGCTGAACACTGAAGCTTTCTTT. This translates into CASSPPKELNTEAFF.

The rearrangement joins TRBV19 to TRBJ2-7; 7 nucleotides line up with TRBD1. Unmatched junction bases numbered 11, after V lost 6 bases and J lost 3 bases. Germline lookup yields CDR1 LNHDA and CDR2 SQIVND (reference sequence). CDR3 length equals 15 residues. The CDR3 bases are TGTGCCAGTAGCGAAACAATCGACAGGGACTACGAGCAGTACTTC. It yields the protein CASSETIDRDYEQYF.

The chain uses TRBV18 and TRBJ2-5; TRBD2 matches at 9 bases. V gave up 5 bases and J gave up 5 bases; unmatched junction bases: 3. The CDR3 has 13 amino acids. The germline V gene encodes CDR1 KGHSH and CDR2 LQKENI. The CDR3 protein is CASSAGGPETQYF. CDR3 bases: TGTGCCAGCTCAGCGGGAGGGCCGGAGACCCAGTACTTC.

V usage is TRBV13 and J usage is TRBJ2-3; D ambiguous. The length of the CDR3 is 13 residues. Germline CDR1 PRHDT, CDR2 FYEKMQ (reference sequence). V lost 1 base and J lost 3, with 5 bases in between. The DNA of the CDR3 is TGTGCCAGCAGCTTAGACCGGACAGATACGCAGTATTTT. Translated, it gives CASSLDRTDTQYF.

The CDR3 is CASSPSPGGRGTEAFF. Here the CDR3 DNA reads TGTGCCAGCAGCCCATCCCCAGGGGGCAGGGGTACTGAAGCTTTCTTT. This rearrangement joins TRBV3-1 (or the pseudogene TRBV3-2) to TRBJ1-1; 8 nucleotides line up with TRBD1. Trimming took 4 bases from V and 5 from J; bases not matched to a gene: 12. The CDR3 totals 16 residues. CDR1 and CDR2 (germline): LGHDT, YNNKEL (reference sequence).

CDR3 sequence reads: CASSPSGGQETQYF. CDR3 bases: TGTGCCAGCAGCCCGTCAGGGGGCCAAGAGACCCAGTACTTC. The gene calls are TRBV3-1 (or the pseudogene TRBV3-2) and TRBJ2-5; 7 bases match TRBD1. The trim removed 4 bases at V and 1 base at J, leaving 3 bases unmatched. CDR3 length equals 14 residues. Looked up from germline, CDR1 is LGHDT and CDR2 is YNNKEL (reference sequence).

The genes are TRBV5-8 and TRBJ1-5, with D perhaps TRBD1 (5 bases). The V gene lost 4 bases and the J gene lost 4 bases, with 9 bases spanning the gap. This CDR3 is built from 13 residues. Germline V lookup: CDR1 SGHTS, CDR2 YDEGEE. CDR3 in amino acids: CASSPRVNQPQHF. DNA of the CDR3: TGTGCCAGCAGCCCCAGGGTGAATCAGCCCCAGCATTTT.

This clone was observed once. This chain joins TRBV11-2 and TRBJ2-7; D gene uncertain. V was pared by 0 bases and J by 3 bases, with 9 bases between. The germline V gene encodes CDR1 SGHAT and CDR2 FQNNGV. The CDR3 totals 14 residues. CDR3 in amino acids: CASSLDRLNYEQYF. The CDR3, as DNA: TGTGCCAGCAGCTTAGATAGGCTGAACTACGAGCAGTACTTC.

The rearrangement links TRBV25-1 to TRBJ2-3; 13 nucleotides align to TRBD2. With V trimmed by 6 bases and J by 8 bases, 8 bases remained unmatched. Looked up from germline, CDR1 is MGHDK and CDR2 is SYGVNS. The CDR3 spans 15 residues. The CDR3 here is CASSPTSGGAFTQYF. DNA of the CDR3: TGTGCCAGCAGCCCTACTAGCGGGGGGGCCTTTACGCAGTATTTT. The complete variable domain, with remaining parts taken from reference TRBV25-1 and TRBJ2-3, reads EADIYQTPRYLVIGTGKKITLECSQTMGHDKMYWYQQDPGMELHLIHYSYGVNSTEKGDLSSESTVSRIRTEHFPLTLESARPSHTSQYLCASSPTSGGAFTQYFGPGTRLTVL.

The chain carries TRBV11-2 and TRBJ2-5, with 13 nucleotides matching TRBD2. V lost 4 bases to trimming and J lost 1 base; unmatched junction nucleotides: 6. Per the germline V gene, CDR1 is SGHAT and CDR2 is FQNNGV. CDR3 length: 17 amino acids. The CDR3 bases are TGTGCCAGCAGCTCAGGACTAGCGGGAGTGGCCCAAGAGACCCAGTACTTC. Its translation is CASSSGLAGVAQETQYF.

This chain joins TRBV5-5 and TRBJ2-3; D is unresolved. Germline CDR1 SGHKS, CDR2 YYEKEE (reference sequence). V lost 4 bases, J lost 2 bases, and 5 bases lay in between. This CDR3 comprises 12 residues. In DNA, the CDR3 is TGTGCCAGCAGCGCCGACACAGATACGCAGTATTTT. This gives the protein CASSADTDTQYF. Together with reference TRBV5-5 and TRBJ2-3, the CDR3 gives the full variable domain: DAGVTQSPTHLIKTRGQQVTLRCSPISGHKSVSWYQQVLGQGPQFIFQYYEKEERGRGNFPDRFSARQFPNYSSELNVNALLLGDSALYLCASSADTDTQYFGPGTRLTVL.

The V gene is TRBV6-5, the J gene TRBJ1-3; D remains unclear. This CDR3 region has 14 residues. V shed 8 bases and J shed 7 bases, with 18 bases lying between them. Germline-derived CDR1 and CDR2 are MNHEY and SVGAGI. CDR3 DNA: TGTGCCAGCGGCCAGCCATGGGCCTCCAACACCATATATTTT. Translation: CASGQPWASNTIYF.

The genes are TRBV6-5 and TRBJ1-1, with 7 bases matching TRBD1. The CDR3 consists of 15 residues. CDR1 MNHEY and CDR2 SVGAGI come from the germline V gene. The V segment lost 0 bases and the J segment 1 base; nucleotides outside the gene matches: 2. CDR3 DNA sequence: TGTGCCAGCAGTTACTCTCGACAGGGGAACACTGAAGCTTTCTTT. Protein product: CASSYSRQGNTEAFF.

The J gene is TRBJ1-2, the V gene TRBV27, with D perhaps matching TRBD1 (6 bases). V gave up 5 bases and J gave up 5 bases, with 15 bases separating them. Germline V CDR1 and CDR2: MNHEY, SMNVEV (reference sequence). The CDR3 is made up of 14 amino acids. The CDR3 region has the DNA TGTGCCAGCAGTCTGACCTGGCAGGGGTATGGCTACACCTTC. Translation: CASSLTWQGYGYTF.

This chain uses TRBV6-6 with TRBJ2-7, with D uncertain. The CDR3 loop spans 12 amino acids. CDR1 and CDR2 from the germline V gene are MNHNY and SVGAGI (reference sequence). Trimming removed 5 bases at V and 2 bases at J, with 7 bases between. CDR3 in amino acids: CASSPVAYEQYF. The DNA for the CDR3 is TGTGCCAGCAGTCCCGTGGCCTACGAGCAGTACTTC.

The rearrangement joins TRBV7-2 to TRBJ2-2; 11 nucleotides align to TRBD2. The CDR3 is 17 residues long. Germline CDR1 reads SGHTA; CDR2 reads FQGNSA. V dropped 5 bases and J dropped 5; count of bases not matched to a gene: 10. The DNA of the CDR3 is TGTGCCAGCAGCCTCAAGACTAGCGGGACGAGGACCGGGGAGCTGTTTTTT. Translation gives CASSLKTSGTRTGELFF.

The gene calls are TRBV19 and TRBJ2-2, with TRBD2 identical over 13 bases. V was pared by 3 bases and J by 2 bases, with 6 bases of the junction left unmatched. CDR3 length: 18 amino acids. Germline-derived CDR1 and CDR2 are LNHDA and SQIVND (reference sequence). The CDR3 DNA reads TGTGCCAGTAGTATCGTACTAGCGGGAGGGATTAACACCGGGGAGCTGTTTTTT. The encoded protein is CASSIVLAGGINTGELFF. Supplemented by reference TRBV19 and TRBJ2-2, the full variable domain reads DGGITQSPKYLFRKEGQNVTLSCEQNLNHDAMYWYRQDPGQGLRLIYYSQIVNDFQKGDIAEGYSVSREKKESFPLTVTSAQKNPTAFYLCASSIVLAGGINTGELFFGEGSRLTVL.

The chain is built from TRBV6-2 or TRBV6-3 and TRBJ2-1, with 8 bases matching TRBD2. Germline assignment: CDR1 MNHEY and CDR2 SVGEGT. The V segment lost 4 bases and the J segment 0 bases; nucleotides outside the gene matches: 5. The CDR3 consists of 16 residues. The CDR3 loop is CASSSTAGGSYNEQFF. In nucleotides, the CDR3 is TGTGCCAGCAGTTCCACTGCGGGAGGCTCCTACAATGAGCAGTTCTTC.